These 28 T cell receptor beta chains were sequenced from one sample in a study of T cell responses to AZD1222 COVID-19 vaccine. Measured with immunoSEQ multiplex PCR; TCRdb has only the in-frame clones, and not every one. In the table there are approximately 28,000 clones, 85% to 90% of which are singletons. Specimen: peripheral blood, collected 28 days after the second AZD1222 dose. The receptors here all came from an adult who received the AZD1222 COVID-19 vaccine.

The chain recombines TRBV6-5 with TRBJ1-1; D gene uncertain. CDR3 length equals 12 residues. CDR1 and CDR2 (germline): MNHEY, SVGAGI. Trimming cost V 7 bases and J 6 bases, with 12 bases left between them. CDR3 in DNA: TGTGCCAGCATTGGGAACAGCCCTGAAGCTTTCTTT. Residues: CASIGNSPEAFF.

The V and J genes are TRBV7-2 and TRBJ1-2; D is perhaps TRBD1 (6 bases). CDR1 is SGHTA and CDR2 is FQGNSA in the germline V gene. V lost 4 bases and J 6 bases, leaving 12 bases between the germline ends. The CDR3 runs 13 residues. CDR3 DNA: TGTGCCAGCAGCTCCACAGGGTACAATGGCTACACCTTC. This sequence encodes CASSSTGYNGYTF.

The CDR3 DNA sequence: TGTGCCAGCAGCCAGCTCTCGGGTAGCGGGGGGCTCTCCTACAATGAGCAGTTCTTC. This sequence encodes CASSQLSGSGGLSYNEQFF. The rearrangement links TRBV4-2 to TRBJ2-1; TRBD2 matches at 10 bases. V trimming: 3 bases; J trimming: 0 bases; junction bases outside the gene matches: 11. There are 19 residues in the CDR3. Per germline, CDR1 LGHNA and CDR2 YNFKEQ.

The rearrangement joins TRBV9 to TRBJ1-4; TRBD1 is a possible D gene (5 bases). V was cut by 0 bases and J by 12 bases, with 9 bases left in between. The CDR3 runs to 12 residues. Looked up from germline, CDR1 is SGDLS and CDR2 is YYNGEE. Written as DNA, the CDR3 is TGTGCCAGCAGCGTAGCGAGGGGTCAACTGTTTTTT. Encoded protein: CASSVARGQLFF. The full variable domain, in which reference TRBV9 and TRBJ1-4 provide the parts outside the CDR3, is DSGVTQTPKHLITATGQRVTLRCSPRSGDLSVYWYQQSLDQGLQFLIQYYNGEERAKGNILERFSAQQFPDLHSELNLSSLELGDSALYFCASSVARGQLFFGSGTQLSVL.

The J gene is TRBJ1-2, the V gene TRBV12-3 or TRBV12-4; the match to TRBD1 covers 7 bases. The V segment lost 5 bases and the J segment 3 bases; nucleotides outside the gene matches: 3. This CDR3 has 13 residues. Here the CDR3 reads CASSQQGYYGYTF. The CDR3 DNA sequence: TGTGCCAGCAGTCAACAGGGGTACTATGGCTACACCTTC.

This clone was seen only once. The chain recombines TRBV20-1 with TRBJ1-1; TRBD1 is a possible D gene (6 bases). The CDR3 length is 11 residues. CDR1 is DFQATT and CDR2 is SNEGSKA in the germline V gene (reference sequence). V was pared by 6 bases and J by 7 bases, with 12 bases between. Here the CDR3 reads CSAATGHEAFF. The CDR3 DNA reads TGCAGTGCCGCGACAGGCCATGAAGCTTTCTTT.

CDR3 in DNA: TGCGCCAGCAGCTCGGGACAGGGGGCCGGCAACTATGGCTACACCTTC. Its protein product is CASSSGQGAGNYGYTF. The chain employs TRBV5-1 and TRBJ1-2; 12 bases fit TRBD1. The CDR3 spans 16 residues. V lost 3 bases to trimming and J lost 2 bases; unmatched junction nucleotides: 5. CDR1 is SGHRS and CDR2 is YFSETQ in the germline V gene.

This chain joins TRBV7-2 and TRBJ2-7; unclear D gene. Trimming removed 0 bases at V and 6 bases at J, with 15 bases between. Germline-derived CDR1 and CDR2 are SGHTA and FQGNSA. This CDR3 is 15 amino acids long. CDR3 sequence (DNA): TGTGCCAGCAGCTTAGCGGTGGGCAGTCAAGGCGAGCAGTACTTC. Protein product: CASSLAVGSQGEQYF.

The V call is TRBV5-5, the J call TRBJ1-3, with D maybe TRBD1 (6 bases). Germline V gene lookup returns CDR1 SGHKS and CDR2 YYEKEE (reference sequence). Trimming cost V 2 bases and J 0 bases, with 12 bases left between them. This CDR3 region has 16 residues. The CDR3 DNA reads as TGTGCCAGCAGCTTTGAGGGACATCGCTCTGGAAACACCATATATTTT. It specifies CASSFEGHRSGNTIYF.

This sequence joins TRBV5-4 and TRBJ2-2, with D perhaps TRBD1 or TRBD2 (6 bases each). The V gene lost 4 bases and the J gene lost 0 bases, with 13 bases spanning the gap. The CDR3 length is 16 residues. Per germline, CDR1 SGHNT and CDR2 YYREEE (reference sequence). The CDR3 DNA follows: TGTGCCAGCAGCCCAGGGGACTTCGCGAACACCGGGGAGCTGTTTTTT. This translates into CASSPGDFANTGELFF.

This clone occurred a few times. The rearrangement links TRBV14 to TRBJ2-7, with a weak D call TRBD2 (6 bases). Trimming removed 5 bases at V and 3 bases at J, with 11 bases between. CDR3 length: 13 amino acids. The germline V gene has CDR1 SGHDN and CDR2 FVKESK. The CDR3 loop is CASSVRENYEQYF. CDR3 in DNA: TGTGCCAGCAGCGTACGGGAGAACTACGAGCAGTACTTC.

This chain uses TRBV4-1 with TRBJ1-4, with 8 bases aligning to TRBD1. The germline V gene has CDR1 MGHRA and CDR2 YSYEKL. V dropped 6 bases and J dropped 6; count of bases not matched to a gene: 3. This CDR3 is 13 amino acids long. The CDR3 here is CASRVTGDEKLFF. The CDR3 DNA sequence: TGCGCCAGCAGGGTGACAGGGGATGAAAAACTGTTTTTT.

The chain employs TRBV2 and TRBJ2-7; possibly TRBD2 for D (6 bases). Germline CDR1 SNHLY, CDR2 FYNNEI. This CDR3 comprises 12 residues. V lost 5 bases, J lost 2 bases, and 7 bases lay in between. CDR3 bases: TGTGCCAGCAGTTCGGGGGCCTACGAGCAGTACTTC. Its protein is CASSSGAYEQYF. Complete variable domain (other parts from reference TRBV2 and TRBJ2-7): EPEVTQTPSHQVTQMGQEVILRCVPISNHLYFYWYRQILGQKVEFLVSFYNNEISEKSEIFDDQFSVERPDGSNFTLKIRSTKLEDSAMYFCASSSGAYEQYFGPGTRLTVT.

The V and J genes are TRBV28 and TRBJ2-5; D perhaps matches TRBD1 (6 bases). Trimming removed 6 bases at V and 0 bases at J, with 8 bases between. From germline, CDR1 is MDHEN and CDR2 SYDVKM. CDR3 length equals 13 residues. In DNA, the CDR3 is TGTGCCAGCAGGGGACACGACCAAGAGACCCAGTACTTC. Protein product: CASRGHDQETQYF.

This CDR3 is CASSLMDTAKGPQHF. The CDR3 nucleotides read TGTGCCAGCAGCCTTATGGACACCGCGAAGGGGCCCCAGCATTTT. This sequence joins TRBV7-9 and TRBJ1-5; maybe TRBD1 (5 bases). Trimming removed 5 bases from V and 9 bases from J, with 20 bases in between. The CDR3 is 15 amino acids. The germline gives CDR1 SEHNR, CDR2 FQNEAQ (reference sequence).

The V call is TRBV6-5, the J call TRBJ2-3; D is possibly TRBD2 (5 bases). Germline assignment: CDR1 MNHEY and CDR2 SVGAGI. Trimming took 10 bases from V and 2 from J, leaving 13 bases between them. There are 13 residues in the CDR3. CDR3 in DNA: TGTGCCATCCGAGCGGAATCCACAGATACGCAGTATTTT. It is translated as CAIRAESTDTQYF.

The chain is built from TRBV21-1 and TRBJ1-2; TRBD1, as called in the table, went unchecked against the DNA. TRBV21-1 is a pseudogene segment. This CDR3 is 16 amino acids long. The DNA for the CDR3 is TGTGCCAGCAGCAAAATTTGGGACAGGGGTTGCGATGGCTACACCTTC. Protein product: CASSKIWDRGCDGYTF.

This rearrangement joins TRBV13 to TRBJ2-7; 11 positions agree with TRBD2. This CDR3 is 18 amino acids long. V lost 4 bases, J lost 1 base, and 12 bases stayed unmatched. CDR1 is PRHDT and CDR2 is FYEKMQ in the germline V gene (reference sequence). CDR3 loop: CASSSLTSGTIISYEQYF. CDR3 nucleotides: TGTGCCAGCAGCTCACTGACTAGCGGGACAATAATATCCTACGAGCAGTACTTC.

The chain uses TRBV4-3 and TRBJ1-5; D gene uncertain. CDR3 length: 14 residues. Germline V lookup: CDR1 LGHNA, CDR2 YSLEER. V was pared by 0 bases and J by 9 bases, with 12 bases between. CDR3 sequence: CASSQESYRGPQHF. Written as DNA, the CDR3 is TGCGCCAGCAGCCAAGAATCCTACCGGGGGCCCCAGCATTTT.

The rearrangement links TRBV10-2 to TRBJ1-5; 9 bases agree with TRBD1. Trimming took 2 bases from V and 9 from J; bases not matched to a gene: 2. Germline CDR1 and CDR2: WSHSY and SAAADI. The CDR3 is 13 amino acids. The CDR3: CASSEGQGMPQHF. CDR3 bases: TGCGCCAGCAGTGAGGGACAGGGGATGCCCCAGCATTTT.

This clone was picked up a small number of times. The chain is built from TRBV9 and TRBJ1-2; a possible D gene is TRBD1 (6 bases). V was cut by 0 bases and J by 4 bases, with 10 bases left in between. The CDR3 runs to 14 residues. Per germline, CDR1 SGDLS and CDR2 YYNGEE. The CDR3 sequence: CASSVGQGSYGYTF. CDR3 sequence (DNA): TGTGCCAGCAGCGTAGGCCAGGGGAGCTATGGCTACACCTTC.

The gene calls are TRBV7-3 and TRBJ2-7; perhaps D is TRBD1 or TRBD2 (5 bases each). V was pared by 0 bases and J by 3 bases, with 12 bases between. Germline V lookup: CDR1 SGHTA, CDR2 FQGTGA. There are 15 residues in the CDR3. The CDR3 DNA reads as TGTGCCAGCAGCTTAACGGGTGGGGGTGGCTACGAGCAGTACTTC. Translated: CASSLTGGGGYEQYF.

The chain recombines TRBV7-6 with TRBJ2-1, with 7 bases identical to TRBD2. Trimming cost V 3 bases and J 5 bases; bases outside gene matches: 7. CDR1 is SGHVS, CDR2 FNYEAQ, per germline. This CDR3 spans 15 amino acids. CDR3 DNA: TGTGCCAGCAGCTTCGGACTAGGGATTAACAATGAGCAGTTCTTC. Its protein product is CASSFGLGINNEQFF.

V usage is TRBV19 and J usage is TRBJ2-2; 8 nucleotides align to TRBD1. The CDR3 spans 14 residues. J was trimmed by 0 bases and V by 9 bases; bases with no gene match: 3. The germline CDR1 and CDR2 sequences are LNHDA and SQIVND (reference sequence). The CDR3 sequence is CASQGQANTGELFF. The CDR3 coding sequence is TGTGCCAGCCAGGGACAGGCGAACACCGGGGAGCTGTTTTTT. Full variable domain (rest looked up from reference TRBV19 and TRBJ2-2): DGGITQSPKYLFRKEGQNVTLSCEQNLNHDAMYWYRQDPGQGLRLIYYSQIVNDFQKGDIAEGYSVSREKKESFPLTVTSAQKNPTAFYLCASQGQANTGELFFGEGSRLTVL.

Written as DNA, the CDR3 is TGCGCCAGCAGCCAAGAGACAGGGAGAGGAAACACCATATATTTT. Its translation is CASSQETGRGNTIYF. This chain joins TRBV5-1 and TRBJ1-3, with TRBD1 identical over 7 bases. Germline V gene sequence: CDR1 SGHRS, CDR2 YFSETQ. The junction had 8 bases not matched to a gene; V was cut back by 4 bases and J by 4 bases. There are 15 residues in the CDR3.

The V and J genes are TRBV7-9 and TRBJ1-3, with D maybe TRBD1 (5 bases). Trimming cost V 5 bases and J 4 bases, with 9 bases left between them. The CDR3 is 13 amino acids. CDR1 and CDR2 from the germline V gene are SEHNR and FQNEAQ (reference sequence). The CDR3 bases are TGTGCCAGCAGCAGGGGTAACGGAAACACCATATATTTT. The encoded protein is CASSRGNGNTIYF.

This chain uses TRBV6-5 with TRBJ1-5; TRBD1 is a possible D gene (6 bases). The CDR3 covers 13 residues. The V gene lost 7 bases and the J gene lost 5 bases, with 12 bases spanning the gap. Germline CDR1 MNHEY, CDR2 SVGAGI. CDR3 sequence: CASNGTPDQPQHF. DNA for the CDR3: TGTGCCAGCAACGGGACACCGGATCAGCCCCAGCATTTT.

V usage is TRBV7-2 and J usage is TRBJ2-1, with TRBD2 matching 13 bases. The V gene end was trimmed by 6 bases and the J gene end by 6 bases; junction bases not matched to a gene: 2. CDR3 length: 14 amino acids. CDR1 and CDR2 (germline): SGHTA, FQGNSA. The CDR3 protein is CASSRTSGGNEQFF. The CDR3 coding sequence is TGTGCCAGCAGTCGGACTAGCGGGGGCAATGAGCAGTTCTTC. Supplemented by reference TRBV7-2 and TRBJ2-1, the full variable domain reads GAGVSQSPSNKVTEKGKDVELRCDPISGHTALYWYRQSLGQGLEFLIYFQGNSAPDKSGLPSDRFSAERTGGSVSTLTIQRTQQEDSAVYLCASSRTSGGNEQFFGPGTRLTVL.